This T cell receptor beta chain was identified in a study of shared clonotypes between healthy human individuals. Concerning this clone itself: Its antigen remains unknown.

The J segment lost 8 bases and the V segment lost 5 bases, leaving 4 bases of the junction unmatched. This CDR3 is 14 amino acids long. Germline-derived CDR1 and CDR2 are LNHDA and SQIVND (reference sequence). Libraries were prepared by immunoSEQ multiplex PCR; TCRdb keeps only in-frame clonotypes and omits some of them. The sample includes some 1.4 million clones, about 96% seen only once; the top ten take roughly 1.2%. Whole-study findings and limits: Naive subsets typically showed greater estimated richness than memory subsets.

The material sequenced was naive CD4+ T cells sorted from blood. As to subset: CD45RA+ positively selected. The chain has TRBV19 and TRBJ2-1; 12 bases align to TRBD1. This clonotype was obtained from a man aged 30 to 39 in good health. The CDR3 sequence: CASSLRDRGHEQFF. The CDR3 coding sequence is TGTGCCAGTAGTCTCCGGGACAGGGGGCATGAGCAGTTCTTC.